The sample holds many counts of the clone carrying this TCR beta chain. As yet, its antigen is unknown. The authors took PBMCs from 8.5 to 10 ml fresh peripheral blood. This specimen belongs to a study of T cells in Graves' hyperthyroidism and ophthalmopathy. Study at large: Specimen type is peripheral blood, collected at initial diagnosis prior to any treatment. Study-wide findings and caveats: Researchers found most expanded thyroid clonotypes above 0.001 in blood as well. Ophthalmopathy, as predicted by the model, came a median 6.5 months after the prediction.

TCR beta CDR3 region amplification was performed from RNA transcripts. HTBI primers drove first-round RT-PCR of the TCR CDR3. TCRdb analysed the multiplex PCR reads with MiXCR anew, one entry per CDR3 protein. The profile covers hundreds of thousands of distinct CDR3 sequences, with approximately 14% appearing a single time and 5.8% taken by the ten largest. The CDR3 totals 15 residues. CDR1 is MGHRA and CDR2 is YSYEKL in the germline V gene. Trimming removed 2 bases at V and 3 bases at J, with 14 bases between. The receptor was isolated from a woman aged 25 to 39 with Graves' hyperthyroidism that later progressed to Graves' ophthalmopathy. The V call is TRBV4-1, the J call TRBJ2-7; D could derive from TRBD1 or TRBD2 (5 bases each). The specimen was blood. The CDR3 is CASSQFGTPGYEQYF. In nucleotides, the CDR3 is TGCGCCAGCAGCCAATTCGGGACGCCCGGCTACGAGCAGTACTTC.